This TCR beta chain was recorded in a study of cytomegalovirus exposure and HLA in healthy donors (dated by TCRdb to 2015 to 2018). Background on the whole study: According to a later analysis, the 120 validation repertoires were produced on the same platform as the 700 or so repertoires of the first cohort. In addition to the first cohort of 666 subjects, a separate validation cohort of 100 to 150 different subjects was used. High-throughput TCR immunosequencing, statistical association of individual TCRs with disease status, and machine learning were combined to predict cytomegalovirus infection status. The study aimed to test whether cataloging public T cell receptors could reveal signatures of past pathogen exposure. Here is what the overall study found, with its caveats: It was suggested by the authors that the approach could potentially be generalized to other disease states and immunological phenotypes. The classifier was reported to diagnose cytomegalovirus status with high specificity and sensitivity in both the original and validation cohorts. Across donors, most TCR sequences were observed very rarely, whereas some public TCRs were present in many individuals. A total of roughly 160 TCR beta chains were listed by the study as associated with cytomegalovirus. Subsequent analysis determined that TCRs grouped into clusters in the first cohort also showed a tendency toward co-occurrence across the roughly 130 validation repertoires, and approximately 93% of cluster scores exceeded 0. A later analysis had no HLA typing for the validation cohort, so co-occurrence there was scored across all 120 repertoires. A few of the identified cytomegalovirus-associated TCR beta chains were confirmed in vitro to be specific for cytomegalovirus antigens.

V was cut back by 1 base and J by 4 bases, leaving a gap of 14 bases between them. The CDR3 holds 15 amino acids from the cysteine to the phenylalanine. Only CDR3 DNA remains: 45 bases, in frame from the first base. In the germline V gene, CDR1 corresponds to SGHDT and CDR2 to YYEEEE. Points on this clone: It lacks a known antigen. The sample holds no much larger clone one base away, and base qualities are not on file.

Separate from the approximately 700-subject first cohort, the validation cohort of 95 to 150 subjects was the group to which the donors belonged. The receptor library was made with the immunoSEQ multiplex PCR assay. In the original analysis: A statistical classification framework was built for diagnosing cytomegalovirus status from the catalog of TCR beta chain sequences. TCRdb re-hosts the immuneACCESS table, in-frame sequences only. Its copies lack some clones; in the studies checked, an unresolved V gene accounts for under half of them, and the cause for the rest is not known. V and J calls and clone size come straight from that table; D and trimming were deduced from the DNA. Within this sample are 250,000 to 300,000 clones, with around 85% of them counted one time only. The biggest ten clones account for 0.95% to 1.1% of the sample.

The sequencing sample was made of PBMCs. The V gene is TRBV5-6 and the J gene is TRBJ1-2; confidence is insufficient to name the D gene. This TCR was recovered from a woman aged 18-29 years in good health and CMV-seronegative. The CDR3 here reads CASSLRGKKGYGYTF. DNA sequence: TGTGCCAGCAGCTTGCGGGGAAAGAAGGGCTATGGCTACACCTTC.